The clone carrying this T cell receptor (beta chain) was found a few times. Its antigen is as yet unknown. These data originate in a study of cytomegalovirus exposure and HLA in healthy donors. Whole-study results and caveats: A few CMV-associated chains were confirmed in vitro to be specific for CMV antigens. Later work found most CMV-associated TCR beta chains apparently HLA-restricted. Presence/absence analyses took donor sequencing depth as roughly uniform.

Healthy individuals who donated bone marrow served as the donors. PCR involved 60 Vbeta and 13 Jbeta primers. Repertoires were generated with immunoSEQ multiplex PCR, while TCRdb's copy carries only in-frame clones and drops some. The sample includes about 140,000 clones, approximately 80% of them seen just once. This clonotype was sampled from a woman aged 50 to 60 in good health and CMV-seropositive. Sequencing input: PBMCs.

The DNA for the CDR3 is TGCGCCAGCAGCCGAGGGAACTATGGCTACACCTTC. It specifies CASSRGNYGYTF. This chain links TRBV4-1 with TRBJ1-2; D remains ambiguous. The CDR3 length is 12 residues. Trimming shortened V by 4 bases and J by 2 bases, and 5 bases separated the two germline ends. From germline, CDR1 is MGHRA and CDR2 YSYEKL.